The clone carrying this T cell receptor beta chain was counted only a few times. Its specificity is not known. With V trimmed by 4 bases and J by 0 bases, 6 bases remained unmatched. Germline V gene sequence: CDR1 SQVTM, CDR2 ANQGSEA. The CDR3 extends over 17 amino acids. The data originate from a study of CD8 T cells in ankylosing spondylitis. TCRdb re-analysed the 5' RACE reads in MiXCR, keeping a single row per CDR3 protein. The data hold 200,000 to 300,000 distinct CDR3 sequences, with 20% to 30% observed a single time. Study findings and constraints: For ankylosing spondylitis blood, a TCR beta motif of several highly homologous variants appeared characteristic. Within matched ankylosing spondylitis synovial fluid, disease-linked clones were reportedly significantly enriched.

The source of this sequence is a male donor with ankylosing spondylitis or in good health (not recorded which). This chain connects TRBV29-1 to TRBJ2-5; 15 nucleotides align to TRBD2. Source material: blood, either unsorted or a sorted T cell fraction (not recorded which). CDR3 sequence reads: CSVARTSGGGYQETQYF. In nucleotides, the CDR3 is TGCAGCGTTGCCAGGACTAGCGGGGGGGGGTACCAAGAGACCCAGTACTTC.